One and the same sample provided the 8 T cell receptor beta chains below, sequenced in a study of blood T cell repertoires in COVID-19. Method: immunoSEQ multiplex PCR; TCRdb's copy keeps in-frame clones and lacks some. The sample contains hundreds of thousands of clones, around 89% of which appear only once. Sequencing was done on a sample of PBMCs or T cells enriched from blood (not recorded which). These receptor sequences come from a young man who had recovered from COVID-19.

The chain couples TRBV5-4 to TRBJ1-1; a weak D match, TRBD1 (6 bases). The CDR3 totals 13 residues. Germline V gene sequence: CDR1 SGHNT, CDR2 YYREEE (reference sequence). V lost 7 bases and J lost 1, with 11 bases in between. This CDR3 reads CASLGGPNTEAFF. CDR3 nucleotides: TGTGCCAGCCTTGGGGGCCCGAACACTGAAGCTTTCTTT. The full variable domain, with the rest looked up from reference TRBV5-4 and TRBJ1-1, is ETGVTQSPTHLIKTRGQQVTLRCSSQSGHNTVSWYQQALGQGPQFIFQYYREEENGRGNFPPRFSGLQFPNYSSELNVNALELDDSALYLCASLGGPNTEAFFGQGTRLTVV.

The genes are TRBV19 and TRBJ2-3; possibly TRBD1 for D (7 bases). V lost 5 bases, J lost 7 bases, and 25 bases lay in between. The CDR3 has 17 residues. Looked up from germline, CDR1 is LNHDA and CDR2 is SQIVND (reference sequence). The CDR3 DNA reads TGTGCCAGTAGTGCCTCCAGGGGGGCTCCTCTCATGTATACGCAGTATTTT. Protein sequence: CASSASRGAPLMYTQYF.

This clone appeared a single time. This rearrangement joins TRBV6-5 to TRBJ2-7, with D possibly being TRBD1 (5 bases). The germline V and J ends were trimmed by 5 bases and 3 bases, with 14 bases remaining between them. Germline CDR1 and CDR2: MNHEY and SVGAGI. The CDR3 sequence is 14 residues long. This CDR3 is CASSRTLGVYEQYF. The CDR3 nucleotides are TGTGCCAGCAGTCGCACGTTAGGGGTCTACGAGCAGTACTTC.

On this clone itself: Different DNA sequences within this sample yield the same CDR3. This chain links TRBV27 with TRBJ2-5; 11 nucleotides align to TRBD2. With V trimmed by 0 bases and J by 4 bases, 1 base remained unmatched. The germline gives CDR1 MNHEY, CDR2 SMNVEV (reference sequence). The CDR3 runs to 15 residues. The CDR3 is CASSLSLAGVETQYF. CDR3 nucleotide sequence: TGTGCCAGCAGTTTATCACTAGCGGGAGTAGAGACCCAGTACTTC.

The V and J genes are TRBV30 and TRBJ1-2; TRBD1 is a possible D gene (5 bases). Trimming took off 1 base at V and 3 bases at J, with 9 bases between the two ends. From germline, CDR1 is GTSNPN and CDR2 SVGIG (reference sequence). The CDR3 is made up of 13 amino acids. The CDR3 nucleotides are TGTGCCTGGAGTGGGGCAGGGTACTATGGCTACACCTTC. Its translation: CAWSGAGYYGYTF.

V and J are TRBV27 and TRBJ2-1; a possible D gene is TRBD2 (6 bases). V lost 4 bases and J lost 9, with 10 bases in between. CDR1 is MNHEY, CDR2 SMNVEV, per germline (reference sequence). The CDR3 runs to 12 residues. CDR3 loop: CASSWRGGEQFF. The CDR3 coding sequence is TGTGCCAGCAGTTGGAGGGGCGGTGAGCAGTTCTTC.

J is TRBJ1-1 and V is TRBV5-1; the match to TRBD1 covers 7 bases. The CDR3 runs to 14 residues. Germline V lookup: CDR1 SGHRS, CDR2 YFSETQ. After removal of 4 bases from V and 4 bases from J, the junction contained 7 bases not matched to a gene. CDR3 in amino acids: CASSAGTAATEAFF. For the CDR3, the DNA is TGCGCCAGCAGCGCCGGGACAGCGGCCACTGAAGCTTTCTTT.

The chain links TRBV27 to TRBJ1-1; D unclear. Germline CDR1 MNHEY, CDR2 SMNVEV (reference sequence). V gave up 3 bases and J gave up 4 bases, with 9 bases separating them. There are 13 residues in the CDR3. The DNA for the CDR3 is TGTGCCAGCAGTTTTTCGGGTAGCACTGAAGCTTTCTTT. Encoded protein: CASSFSGSTEAFF.